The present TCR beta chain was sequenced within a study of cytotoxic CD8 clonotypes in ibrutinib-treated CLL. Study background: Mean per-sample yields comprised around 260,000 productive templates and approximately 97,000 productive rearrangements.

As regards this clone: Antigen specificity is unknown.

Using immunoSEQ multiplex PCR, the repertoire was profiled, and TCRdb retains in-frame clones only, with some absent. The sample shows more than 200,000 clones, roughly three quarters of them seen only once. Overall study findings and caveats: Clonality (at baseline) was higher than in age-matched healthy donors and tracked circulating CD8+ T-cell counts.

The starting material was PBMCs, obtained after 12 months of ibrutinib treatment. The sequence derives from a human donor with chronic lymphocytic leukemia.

This CDR3 reads CASRTGQGNYGYTF. The CDR3 DNA reads TGTGCCAGCAGGACAGGACAGGGCAACTATGGCTACACCTTC. V and J are TRBV25-1 and TRBJ1-2, with 8 positions matching TRBD1. CDR3 length: 14 amino acids. Germline V gene data show CDR1 as MGHDK and CDR2 as SYGVNS. Trimming removed 6 bases from V and 2 bases from J; junction bases left unmatched: 5.